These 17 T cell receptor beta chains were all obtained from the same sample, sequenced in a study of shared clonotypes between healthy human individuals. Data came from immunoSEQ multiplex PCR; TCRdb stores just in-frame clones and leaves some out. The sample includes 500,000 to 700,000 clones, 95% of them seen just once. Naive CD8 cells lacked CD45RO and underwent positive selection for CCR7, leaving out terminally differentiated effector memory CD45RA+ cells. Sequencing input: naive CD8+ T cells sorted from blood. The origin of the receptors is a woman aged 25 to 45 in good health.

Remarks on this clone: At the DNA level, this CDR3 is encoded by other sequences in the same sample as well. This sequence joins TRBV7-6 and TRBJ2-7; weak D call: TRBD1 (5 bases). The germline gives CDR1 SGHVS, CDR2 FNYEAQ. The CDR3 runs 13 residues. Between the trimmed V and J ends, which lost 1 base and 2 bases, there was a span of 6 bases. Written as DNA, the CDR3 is TGTGCCAGCAGCTTAGGCAGGGCCTACGAGCAGTACTTC. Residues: CASSLGRAYEQYF.

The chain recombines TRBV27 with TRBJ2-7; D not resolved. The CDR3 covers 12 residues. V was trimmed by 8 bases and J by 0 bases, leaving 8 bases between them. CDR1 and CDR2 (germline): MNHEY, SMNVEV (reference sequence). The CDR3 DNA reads TGTGCCAGCGGGTCTAGCTCCTACGAGCAGTACTTC. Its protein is CASGSSSYEQYF.

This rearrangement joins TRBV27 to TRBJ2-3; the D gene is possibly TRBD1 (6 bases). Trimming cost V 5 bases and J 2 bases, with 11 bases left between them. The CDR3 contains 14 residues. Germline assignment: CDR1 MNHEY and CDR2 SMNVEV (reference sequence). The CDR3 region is CASSLTGYTDTQYF. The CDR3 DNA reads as TGTGCCAGCAGTCTAACAGGGTACACAGATACGCAGTATTTT.

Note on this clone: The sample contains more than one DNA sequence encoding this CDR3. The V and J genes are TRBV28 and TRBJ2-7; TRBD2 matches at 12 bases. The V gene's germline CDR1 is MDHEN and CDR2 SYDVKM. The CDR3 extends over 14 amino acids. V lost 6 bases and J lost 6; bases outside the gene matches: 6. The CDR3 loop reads CASSLAGGPGEQYF. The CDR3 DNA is TGTGCCAGCAGCCTAGCGGGAGGGCCGGGCGAGCAGTACTTC.

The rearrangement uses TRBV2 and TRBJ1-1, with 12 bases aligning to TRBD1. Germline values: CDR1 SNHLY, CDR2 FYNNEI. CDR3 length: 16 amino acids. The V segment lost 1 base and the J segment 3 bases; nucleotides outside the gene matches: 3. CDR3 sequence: CASSEEGTGGYTEAFF. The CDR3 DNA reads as TGTGCCAGCAGTGAAGAGGGGACAGGGGGCTACACTGAAGCTTTCTTT.

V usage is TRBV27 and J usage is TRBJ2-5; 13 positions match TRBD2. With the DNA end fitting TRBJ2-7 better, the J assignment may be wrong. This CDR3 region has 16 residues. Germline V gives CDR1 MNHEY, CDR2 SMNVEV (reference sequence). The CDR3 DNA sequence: TGTGCCAGCAGTCCCGGGACTAGCGGGACTCGCTACGAGCAGTACTTC. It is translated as CASSPGTSGTRYEQYF.

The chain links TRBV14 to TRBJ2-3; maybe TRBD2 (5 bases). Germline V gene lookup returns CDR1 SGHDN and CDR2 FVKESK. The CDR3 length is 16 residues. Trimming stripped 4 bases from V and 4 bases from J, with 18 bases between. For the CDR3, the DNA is TGTGCCAGCAGCCGAAGCAATTTGCGACTATCAGATACGCAGTATTTT. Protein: CASSRSNLRLSDTQYF.

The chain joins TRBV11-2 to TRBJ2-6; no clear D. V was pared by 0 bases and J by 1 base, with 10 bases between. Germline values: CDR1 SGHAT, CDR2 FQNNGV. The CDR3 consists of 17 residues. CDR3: CASSLDIGYSGANVLTF. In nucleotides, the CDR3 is TGTGCCAGCAGCTTAGATATCGGGTATTCTGGGGCCAACGTCCTGACTTTC.

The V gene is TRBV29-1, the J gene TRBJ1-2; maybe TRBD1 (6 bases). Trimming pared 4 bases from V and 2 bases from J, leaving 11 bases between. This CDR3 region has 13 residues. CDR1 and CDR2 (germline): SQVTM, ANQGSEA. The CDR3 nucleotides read TGCAGCGTTGTGGACCAGGGGAACTATGGCTACACCTTC. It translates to CSVVDQGNYGYTF.

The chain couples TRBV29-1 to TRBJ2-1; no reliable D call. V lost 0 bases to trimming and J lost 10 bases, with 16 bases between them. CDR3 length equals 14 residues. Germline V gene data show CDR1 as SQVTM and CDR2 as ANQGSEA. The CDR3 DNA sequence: TGCAGCGTTGAAGATCAGGAGCCCCTGGGGGAGCAGTTCTTC. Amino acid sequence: CSVEDQEPLGEQFF.

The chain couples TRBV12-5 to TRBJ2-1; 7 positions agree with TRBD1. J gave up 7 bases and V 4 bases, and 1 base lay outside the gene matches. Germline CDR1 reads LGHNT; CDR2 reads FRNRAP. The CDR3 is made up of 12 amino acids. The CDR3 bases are TGTGCTAGTGGTTGGGACAGTAATGAGCAGTTCTTC. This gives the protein CASGWDSNEQFF.

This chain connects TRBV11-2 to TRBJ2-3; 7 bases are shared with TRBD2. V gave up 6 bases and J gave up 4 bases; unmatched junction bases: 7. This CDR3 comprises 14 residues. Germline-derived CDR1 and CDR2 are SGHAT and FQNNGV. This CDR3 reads CASRQTSYADTQYF. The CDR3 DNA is TGTGCCAGCAGACAGACTAGCTACGCAGATACGCAGTATTTT.

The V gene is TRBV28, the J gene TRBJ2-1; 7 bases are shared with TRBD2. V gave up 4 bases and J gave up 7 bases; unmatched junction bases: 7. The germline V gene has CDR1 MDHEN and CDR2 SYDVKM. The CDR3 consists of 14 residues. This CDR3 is CASSSPSRGNEQFF. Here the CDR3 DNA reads TGTGCCAGCAGTTCCCCCTCGCGGGGGAATGAGCAGTTCTTC.

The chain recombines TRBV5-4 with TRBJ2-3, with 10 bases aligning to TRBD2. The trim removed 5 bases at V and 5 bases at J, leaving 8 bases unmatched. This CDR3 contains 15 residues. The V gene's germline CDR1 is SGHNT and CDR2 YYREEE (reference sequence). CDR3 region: CASSPLAGVGDTQYF. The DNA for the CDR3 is TGTGCCAGCAGTCCTCTAGCGGGAGTGGGAGATACGCAGTATTTT.

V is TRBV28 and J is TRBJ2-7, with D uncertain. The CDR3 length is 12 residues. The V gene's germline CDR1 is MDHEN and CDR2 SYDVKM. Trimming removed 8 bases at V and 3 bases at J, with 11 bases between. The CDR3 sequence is CASHTDRYEQYF. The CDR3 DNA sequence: TGTGCCAGCCATACCGATCGCTACGAGCAGTACTTC.

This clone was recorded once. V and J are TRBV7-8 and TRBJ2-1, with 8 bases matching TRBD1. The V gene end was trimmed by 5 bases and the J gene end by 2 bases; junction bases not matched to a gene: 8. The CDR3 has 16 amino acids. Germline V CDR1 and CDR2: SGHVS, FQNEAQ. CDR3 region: CASSQPDRGAYNEQFF. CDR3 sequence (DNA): TGTGCCAGCAGCCAACCCGACAGGGGAGCCTACAATGAGCAGTTCTTC.

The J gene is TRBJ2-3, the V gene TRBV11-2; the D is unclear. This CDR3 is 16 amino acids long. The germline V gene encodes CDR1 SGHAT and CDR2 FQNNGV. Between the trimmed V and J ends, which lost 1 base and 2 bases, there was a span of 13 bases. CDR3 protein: CASSLGPSFHTDTQYF. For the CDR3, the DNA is TGTGCCAGCAGCTTAGGTCCTTCCTTCCACACAGATACGCAGTATTTT.